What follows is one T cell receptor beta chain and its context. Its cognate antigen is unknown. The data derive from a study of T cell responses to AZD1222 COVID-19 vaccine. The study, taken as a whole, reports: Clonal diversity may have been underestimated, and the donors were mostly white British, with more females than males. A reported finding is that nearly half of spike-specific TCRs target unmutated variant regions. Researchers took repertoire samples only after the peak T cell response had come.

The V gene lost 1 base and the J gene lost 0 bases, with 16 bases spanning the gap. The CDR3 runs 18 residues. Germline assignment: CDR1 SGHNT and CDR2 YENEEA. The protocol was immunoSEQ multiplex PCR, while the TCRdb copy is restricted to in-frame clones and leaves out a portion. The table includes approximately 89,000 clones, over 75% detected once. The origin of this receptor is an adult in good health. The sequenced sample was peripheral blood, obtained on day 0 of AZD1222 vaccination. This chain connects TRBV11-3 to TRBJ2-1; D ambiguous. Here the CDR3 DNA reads TGTGCCAGCAGCTTAGGTTTCGGCTTGGCCGGCTCCTACAATGAGCAGTTCTTC. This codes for CASSLGFGLAGSYNEQFF.